This paragraph reports one T cell receptor (beta chain). MiXCR, applied by TCRdb to the RT-PCR reads, yields one record per CDR3 protein. The sample lists around 300,000 distinct CDR3 sequences, roughly 22% seen once, with about 9.4% in the top ten. The data belong to a study of response to subunit inactivated influenza vaccine. CDR1 is LNHNV and CDR2 is YYDKDF in the germline V gene (reference sequence). The V segment lost 3 bases and the J segment 6 bases; nucleotides outside the gene matches: 0. This CDR3 spans 14 amino acids. Material: PBMCs from blood, obtained less than 22 months after vaccination. The chain joins TRBV15 to TRBJ1-6; 9 positions agree with TRBD1. The clonotype comes from a man aged 50 to 75 who received an inactivated influenza vaccine. CDR3 residues: CATSRTGGNSPLHF. The CDR3 DNA reads TGTGCCACCAGCAGGACAGGGGGTAATTCACCCCTCCACTTT.